This paragraph reports one TCR beta chain. Antigen: not known. V lost 5 bases to trimming and J lost 11 bases, with 15 bases between them. Per germline, CDR1 SGHTA and CDR2 FQGTGA. There are 12 residues in the CDR3. Using its own MiXCR run on the 5' RACE reads, TCRdb lists one record per CDR3 protein. Here the sample spans 200,000 to 250,000 distinct CDR3 sequences, about 10% being singletons. This sample was taken from a study of CD8 T cells in ankylosing spondylitis. Notes on the study in general: Some of these motif variants have turned up before, in reports on reactive arthritis synovial fluid and blood. It was reported that disease-linked clones were significantly enriched in matched ankylosing spondylitis synovial fluid. For ankylosing spondylitis blood, a TCR beta motif of 8 or 9 highly homologous variants appeared characteristic.

The specimen sequenced was blood, either unsorted or a sorted T cell fraction (not recorded which). The chain carries TRBV7-3 and TRBJ1-1; D might be TRBD1 (6 bases). The source of this sequence is a male donor with ankylosing spondylitis or in good health (not recorded which). The CDR3 DNA follows: TGTGCCAGCAGCCAAAGCGGGGGGCGTGCTTTCTTT. Translated: CASSQSGGRAFF.